The rows below give T cell receptor beta chains drawn from one sample of a study of T cell repertoires and HLA-DP antigens. No antigen has been identified for these receptors. The method was immunoSEQ multiplex PCR; TCRdb's version includes in-frame clones alone and lacks a portion of them. The sample has approximately 86,000 clones, approximately 86% seen once; the top ten hold around 1.7%. Material: CD4+ T cells from PBMCs. These TCRs come from a man aged 45 to 65 in good health and CMV-seronegative. Both conserved end residues are part of each CDR3. A D gene is named only where the DNA matches it firmly. Clone size, where shown, is once, few, many, or a class for clones that have expanded.

TRBJ2-7	-	TRBV13	-	TGTGCCAGCAGCTTTACGGAACAGCACGAGCAGTACTTC	CASSFTEQHEQYF
TRBJ1-2	TRBD1	TRBV6-5	-	TGTGCCAGCGCTAGACAGGGGGCTAACTATGGCTACACCTTC	CASARQGANYGYTF
TRBJ2-7	-	TRBV5-1	-	TGCGCCAGCAGCTTGGGAAGAGCCCGGGACCGGAGGACCTACGAGCAGTACTTC	CASSLGRARDRRTYEQYF
TRBJ1-6	-	TRBV27	-	TGTGCCAGCAGTTTTACCTCCCGGAATTCACCCCTCCACTTT	CASSFTSRNSPLHF
TRBJ2-2	-	TRBV10-2	few	TGCGCCAGCAGAAAGCTAACGAACACCGGGGAGCTGTTTTTT	CASRKLTNTGELFF
TRBJ2-7	-	TRBV6-1	-	TGTGCCAGCAGTCTGGGGGGCTCTCAGGGGTACGAGCAGTACTTC	CASSLGGSQGYEQYF
TRBJ1-2	TRBD1	TRBV29-1	once	TGCAGCGTTGAGGATCCCCAGGGGGTTATGAGTGGCTACACCTTC	CSVEDPQGVMSGYTF
TRBJ1-1	-	TRBV5-6	-	TGTGCCAGCAGCCTAGGGAGGTACATGAACACTGAAGCTTTCTTT	CASSLGRYMNTEAFF
TRBJ2-4	-	TRBV14	few	TGTGCCAGCAGCCTTGGCAGGGCGGACATTCAGTACTTC	CASSLGRADIQYF
TRBJ1-1	-	TRBV19	-	TGTGCCAGTATGATCTTCGGTGAAGCTTTCTTT	CASMIFGEAFF
TRBJ2-3	-	TRBV28	-	TGTGCCAGCACCGATTTCGAGGGTTTCGGGACAGATACGCAGTATTTT	CASTDFEGFGTDTQYF
TRBJ2-3	-	TRBV5-5	-	TGTGCCAGCAGCACAGACAGGTTTGGCACAGATACGCAGTATTTT	CASSTDRFGTDTQYF
TRBJ2-2	-	TRBV5-1	-	TGCGCCAGCAGCCCAGGGACACTCGCGAACACCGGGGAGCTGTTTTTT	CASSPGTLANTGELFF
TRBJ1-1	-	TRBV11-1	-	TGTGCCAGCAGGAAAGGGGATAAAGCTTTCTTT	CASRKGDKAFF
TRBJ1-3	-	TRBV27	-	TGTGCCAGCAGTAGAGTACCCACAGGAGTCTCTGGAAACACCATATATTTT	CASSRVPTGVSGNTIYF
TRBJ2-7	-	TRBV29-1	-	TGCAGCGGCTTGGGGCAGGGTTACGAGCAGTACTTC	CSGLGQGYEQYF
TRBJ1-5	-	TRBV2	-	TGTGCCAGCAGTGGGGGGGAGAGCAATCAGCCCCAGCATTTT	CASSGGESNQPQHF
TRBJ1-1	-	TRBV11-2	once	TGTGCCAGCAGCTTACTTGGGGGAATGAACACTGAAGCTTTCTTT	CASSLLGGMNTEAFF
TRBJ2-5	TRBD2	TRBV29-1	-	TGCAGCGTCGCGCGGGGGGAGACCCAGTACTTC	CSVARGETQYF
TRBJ2-4	TRBD2	TRBV7-2	-	TGTGCCAGCAGCCCCAGACCCGGACTAGCGGGAACGGGGGGAAACATTCAGTACTTC	CASSPRPGLAGTGGNIQYF
TRBJ1-4	-	TRBV28	-	TGTGCCAGCAGCTCCTTCGGCAGGGGTGAAAAACTGTTTTTT	CASSSFGRGEKLFF
TRBJ2-7	-	TRBV7-9	-	TGTGCCAGCAGGAGGGGGGGGTACGAGCAGTACTTC	CASRRGGYEQYF
TRBJ2-7	TRBD2	TRBV18	once	TGTGCCAGCTCACGTACTAGCGGGGGGTCGGTATACGAGCAGTACTTC	CASSRTSGGSVYEQYF
TRBJ2-2	-	TRBV6-5	-	TGTGCCAGCAGTTACTCAACCGGCAACACCGGGGAGCTGTTTTTT	CASSYSTGNTGELFF
TRBJ1-3	-	TRBV30	-	TGTGCCTGGAGTGCCCAAAGGGGATCGGGAAACACCATATATTTT	CAWSAQRGSGNTIYF
TRBJ1-5	TRBD1	TRBV9	-	TGTGCCAGCAGCGGAGAACAGGGGGCTGGCAATCAGCCCCAGCATTTT	CASSGEQGAGNQPQHF